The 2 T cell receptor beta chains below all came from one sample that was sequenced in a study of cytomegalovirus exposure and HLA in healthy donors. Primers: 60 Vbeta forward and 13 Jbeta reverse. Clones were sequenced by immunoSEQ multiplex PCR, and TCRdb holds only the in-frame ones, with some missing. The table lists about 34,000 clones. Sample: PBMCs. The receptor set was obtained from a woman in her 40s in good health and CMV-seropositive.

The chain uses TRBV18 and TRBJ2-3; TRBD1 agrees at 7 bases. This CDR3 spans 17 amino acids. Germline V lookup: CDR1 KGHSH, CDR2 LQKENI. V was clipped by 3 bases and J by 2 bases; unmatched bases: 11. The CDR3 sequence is CASSPRQGTGPTDTQYF. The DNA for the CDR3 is TGTGCCAGCTCACCCCGACAGGGTACAGGTCCCACAGATACGCAGTATTTT. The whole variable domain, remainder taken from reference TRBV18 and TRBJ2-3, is NAGVMQNPRHLVRRRGQEARLRCSPMKGHSHVYWYRQLPEEGLKFMVYLQKENIIDESGMPKERFSAEFPKEGPSILRIQQVVRGDSAAYFCASSPRQGTGPTDTQYFGPGTRLTVL.

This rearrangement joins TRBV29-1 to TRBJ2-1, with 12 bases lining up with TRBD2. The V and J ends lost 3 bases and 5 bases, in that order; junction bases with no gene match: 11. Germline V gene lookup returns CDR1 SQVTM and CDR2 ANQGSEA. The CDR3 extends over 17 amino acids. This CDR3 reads CSVELWLAGGFDNEQFF. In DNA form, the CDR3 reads TGCAGCGTTGAGCTCTGGCTAGCGGGAGGGTTTGACAATGAGCAGTTCTTC.